The following is a T cell receptor (beta chain) sequence with its context. This clonotype was seen at least ten times. The target of this receptor is not known. No much larger clonotype is one base removed from it; base qualities were not supplied. The entry originates in a study of CD8+CD57+ T cells in acquired aplastic anemia (dated by TCRdb to about 2018). At the level of the whole study: Extracted DNA from sorted CD4+ and CD8+ cells averaged around 3.2 ug, ranging from roughly 0.2 to 30 ug. An average of around 10 million reads for CD4+ cells and under 13 million reads for CD8+ cells was obtained from healthy donor samples.

TCR beta VDJ combination and CDR3 sequence profiling used genomic DNA as the template. An Illumina HiSeq 2000 was the platform used for TCR repertoire sequencing. The source study handled its data this way. TRBV/TRBJ rearrangement plots, CDR3 size and DJ length profiles, and Simpson's diversity index were used to evaluate the repertoires. The immunodominant clone was defined as the most abundant DNA sequence in deep sequencing data. CDR3 amino acid sequences were screened for sharing across subjects and compared with published repertoires and the VDJdb database. TCRdb trimmed the raw reads at Q25, called clones with MiXCR and kept productive beta chains. Every CDR3 protein is listed once, alongside the most common genes and DNA of its rows. None of the V and J calls come from the authors' own analysis; TCRdb made them. The sample data list about 200,000 distinct CDR3 sequences, and almost 35% of these were observed just once. 1% to 1.3% of the sample rests with the top ten.

In the study, sorted CD4+ and CD8+ blood T cells from patients with severe aplastic anemia and from healthy subjects underwent deep sequencing of TCR repertoires. Ficoll-Paque density gradient centrifugation was used to isolate peripheral blood mononuclear cells. CD4+ and CD8+ T cells were sorted by FACS or magnetic beads before DNA extraction. The paper as a whole reports these results and caveats: Between patients and healthy controls, no significant difference in CD8+ Simpson's diversity was found (P=0.060). Although roughly 29 CD8+ CDR3 sequences were shared by patients and controls, these sequences appeared highly expressed in patients and within the immunodominant clones of patients.

This TCR was recovered from a human donor in good health, serving as a control. The sample consisted of sorted CD4+, CD8+, or CD8+CD57+ T cells (not recorded which) from PBMCs.

The nucleotide sequence is given as TGTGCCAGCAGCTTTATAGCGGGAAACTACAATGAGCAGTTCTTC. It is translated as CASSFIAGNYNEQFF. The rearranged chain carries TRBV7-9 and TRBJ2-1; 8 central nucleotides agree with TRBD2. Germline trimming: 3 bases from V, 3 bases from J; junction bases outside gene matches: 4. According to the germline V gene (reference sequence), CDR1 reads SEHNR and CDR2 reads FQNEAQ. Reading from cysteine to phenylalanine, the CDR3 counts 15 amino acids. The retained sequence is limited to the CDR3, 45 bases, with the frame set at the first base.